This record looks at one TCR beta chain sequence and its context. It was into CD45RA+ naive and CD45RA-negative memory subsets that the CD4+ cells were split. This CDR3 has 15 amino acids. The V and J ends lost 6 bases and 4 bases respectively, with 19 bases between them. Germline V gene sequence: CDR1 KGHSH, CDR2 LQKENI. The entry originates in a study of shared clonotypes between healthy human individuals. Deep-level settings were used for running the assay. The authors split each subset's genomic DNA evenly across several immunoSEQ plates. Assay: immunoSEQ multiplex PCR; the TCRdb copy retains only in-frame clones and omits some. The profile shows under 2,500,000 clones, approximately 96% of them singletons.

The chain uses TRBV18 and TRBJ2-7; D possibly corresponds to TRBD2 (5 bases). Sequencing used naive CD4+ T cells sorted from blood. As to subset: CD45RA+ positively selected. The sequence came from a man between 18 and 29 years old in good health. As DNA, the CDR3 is TGTGCCAGCTCCACTTCCGGCGGGCGACCGTACGAGCAGTACTTC. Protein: CASSTSGGRPYEQYF.